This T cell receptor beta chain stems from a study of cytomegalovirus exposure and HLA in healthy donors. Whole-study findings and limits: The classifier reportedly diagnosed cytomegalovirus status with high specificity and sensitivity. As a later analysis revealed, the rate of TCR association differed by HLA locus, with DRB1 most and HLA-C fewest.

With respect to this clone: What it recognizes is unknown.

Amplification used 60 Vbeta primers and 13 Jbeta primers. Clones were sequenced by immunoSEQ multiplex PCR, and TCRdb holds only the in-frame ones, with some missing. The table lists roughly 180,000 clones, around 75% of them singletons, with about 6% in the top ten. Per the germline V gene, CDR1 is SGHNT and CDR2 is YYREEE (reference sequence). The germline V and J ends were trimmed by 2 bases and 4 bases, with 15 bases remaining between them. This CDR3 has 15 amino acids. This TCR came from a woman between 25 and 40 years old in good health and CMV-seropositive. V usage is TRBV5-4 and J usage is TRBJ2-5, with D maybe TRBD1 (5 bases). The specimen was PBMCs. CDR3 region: CASSLPQTAGETQYF. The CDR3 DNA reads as TGTGCCAGCAGCTTACCTCAGACAGCAGGAGAGACCCAGTACTTC.